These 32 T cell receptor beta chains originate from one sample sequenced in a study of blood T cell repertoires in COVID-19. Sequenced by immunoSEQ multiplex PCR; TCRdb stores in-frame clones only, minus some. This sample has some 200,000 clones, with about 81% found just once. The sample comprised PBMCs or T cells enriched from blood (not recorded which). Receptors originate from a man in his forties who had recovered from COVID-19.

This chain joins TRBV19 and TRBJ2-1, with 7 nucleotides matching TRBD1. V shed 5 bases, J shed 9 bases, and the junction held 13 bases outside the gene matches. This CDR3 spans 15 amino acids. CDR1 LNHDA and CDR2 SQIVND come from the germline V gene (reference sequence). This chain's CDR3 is CASSLRQGARGEQFF. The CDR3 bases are TGTGCCAGTAGTCTGAGACAGGGTGCACGGGGTGAGCAGTTCTTC.

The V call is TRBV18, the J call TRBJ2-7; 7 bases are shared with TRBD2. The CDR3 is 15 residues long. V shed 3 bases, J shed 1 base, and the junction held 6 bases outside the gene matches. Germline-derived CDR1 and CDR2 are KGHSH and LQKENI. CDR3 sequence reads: CASSPGGITSYEQYF. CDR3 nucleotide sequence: TGTGCCAGCTCACCGGGGGGGATCACATCCTACGAGCAGTACTTC.

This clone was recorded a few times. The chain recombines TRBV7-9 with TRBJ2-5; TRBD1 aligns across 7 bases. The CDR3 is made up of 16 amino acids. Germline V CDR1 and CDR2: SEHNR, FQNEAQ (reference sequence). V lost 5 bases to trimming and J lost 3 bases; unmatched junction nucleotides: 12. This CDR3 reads CASSPTRTGNKETQYF. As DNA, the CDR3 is TGTGCCAGCAGCCCTACACGGACAGGAAATAAAGAGACCCAGTACTTC. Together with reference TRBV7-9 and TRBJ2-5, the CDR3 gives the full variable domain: DTGVSQNPRHKITKRGQNVTFRCDPISEHNRLYWYRQTLGQGPEFLTYFQNEAQLEKSRLLSDRFSAERPKGSFSTLEIQRTEQGDSAMYLCASSPTRTGNKETQYFGPGTRLLVL.

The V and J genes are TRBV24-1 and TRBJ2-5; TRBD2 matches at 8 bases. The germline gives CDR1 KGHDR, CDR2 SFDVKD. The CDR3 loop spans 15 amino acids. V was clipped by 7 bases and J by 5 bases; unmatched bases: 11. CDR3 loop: CATSPSGLKQETQYF. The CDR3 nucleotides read TGTGCCACCAGCCCTAGCGGGCTCAAGCAGGAGACCCAGTACTTC.

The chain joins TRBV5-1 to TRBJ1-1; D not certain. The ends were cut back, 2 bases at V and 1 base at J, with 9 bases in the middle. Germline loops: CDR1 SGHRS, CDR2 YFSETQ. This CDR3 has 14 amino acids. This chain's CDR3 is CASSFKRENTEAFF. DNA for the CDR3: TGCGCCAGCAGCTTTAAACGGGAGAACACTGAAGCTTTCTTT.

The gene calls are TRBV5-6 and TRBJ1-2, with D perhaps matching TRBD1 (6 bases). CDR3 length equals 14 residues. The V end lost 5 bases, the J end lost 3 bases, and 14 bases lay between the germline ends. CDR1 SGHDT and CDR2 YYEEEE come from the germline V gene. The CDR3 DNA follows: TGTGCCAGCAGATACGGACAGAGCCACTATGGCTACACCTTC. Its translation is CASRYGQSHYGYTF.

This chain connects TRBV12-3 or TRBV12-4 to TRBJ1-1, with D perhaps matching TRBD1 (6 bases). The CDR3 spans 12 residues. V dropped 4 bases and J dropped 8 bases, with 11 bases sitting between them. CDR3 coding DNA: TGTGCCAGCAGTTCGGGGGGGCAGGAAGCTTTCTTT. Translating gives CASSSGGQEAFF.

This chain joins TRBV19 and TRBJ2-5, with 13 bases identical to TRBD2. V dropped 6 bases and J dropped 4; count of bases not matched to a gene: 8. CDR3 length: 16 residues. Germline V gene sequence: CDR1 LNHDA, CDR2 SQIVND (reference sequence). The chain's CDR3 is CASSDGTSGIIETQYF. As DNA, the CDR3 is TGTGCCAGTAGCGACGGGACTAGCGGGATTATAGAGACCCAGTACTTC.

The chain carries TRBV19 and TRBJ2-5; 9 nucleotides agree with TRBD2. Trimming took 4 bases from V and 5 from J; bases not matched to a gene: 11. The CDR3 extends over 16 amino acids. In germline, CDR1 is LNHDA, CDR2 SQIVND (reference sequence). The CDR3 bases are TGTGCCAGTAGTAGTGGCGGGGGGGCAGCGACGGAGACCCAGTACTTC. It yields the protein CASSSGGGAATETQYF.

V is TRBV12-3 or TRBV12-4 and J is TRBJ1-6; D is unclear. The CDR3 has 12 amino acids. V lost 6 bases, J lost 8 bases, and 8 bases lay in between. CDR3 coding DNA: TGTGCCAGCAGGGGAGATGATTCACCCCTCCACTTT. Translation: CASRGDDSPLHF.

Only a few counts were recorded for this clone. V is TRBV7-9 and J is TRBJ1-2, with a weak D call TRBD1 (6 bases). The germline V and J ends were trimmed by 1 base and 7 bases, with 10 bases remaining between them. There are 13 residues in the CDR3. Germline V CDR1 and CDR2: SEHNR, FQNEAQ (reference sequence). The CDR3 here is CASSLGQGTGYTF. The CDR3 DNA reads TGTGCCAGCAGCTTAGGGCAGGGGACTGGCTACACCTTC.

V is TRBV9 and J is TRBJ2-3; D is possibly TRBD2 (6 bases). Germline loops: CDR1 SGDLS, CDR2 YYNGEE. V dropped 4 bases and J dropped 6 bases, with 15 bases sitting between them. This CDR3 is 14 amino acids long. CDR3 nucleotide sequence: TGTGCCAGCAGCTTAAAGACTAGAAGGGATACGCAGTATTTT. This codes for CASSLKTRRDTQYF.

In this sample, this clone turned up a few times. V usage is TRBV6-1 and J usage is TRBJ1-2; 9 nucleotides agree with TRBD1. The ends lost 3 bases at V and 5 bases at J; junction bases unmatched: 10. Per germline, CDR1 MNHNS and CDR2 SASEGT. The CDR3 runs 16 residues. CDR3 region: CASSEGSLGQGYGYTF. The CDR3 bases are TGTGCCAGCAGTGAGGGCTCTTTAGGACAGGGGTATGGCTACACCTTC.

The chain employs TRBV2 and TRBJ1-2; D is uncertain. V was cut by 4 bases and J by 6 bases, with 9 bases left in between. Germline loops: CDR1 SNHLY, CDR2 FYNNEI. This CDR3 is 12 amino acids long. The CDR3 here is CASSVSQDGYTF. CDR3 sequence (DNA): TGTGCCAGCAGTGTGTCACAAGATGGCTACACCTTC.

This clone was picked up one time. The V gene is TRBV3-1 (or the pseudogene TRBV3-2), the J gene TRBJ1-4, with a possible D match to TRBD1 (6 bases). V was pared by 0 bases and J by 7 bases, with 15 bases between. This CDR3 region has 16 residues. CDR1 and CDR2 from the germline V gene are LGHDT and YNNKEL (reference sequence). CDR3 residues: CASSQDMTGVGEKLFF. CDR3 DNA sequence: TGTGCCAGCAGCCAAGATATGACAGGAGTGGGTGAAAAACTGTTTTTT.

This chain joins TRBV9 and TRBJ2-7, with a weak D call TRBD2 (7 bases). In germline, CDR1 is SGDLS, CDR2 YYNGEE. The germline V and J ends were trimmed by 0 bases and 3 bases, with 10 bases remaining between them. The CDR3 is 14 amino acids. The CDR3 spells CASSVGRGGYEQYF. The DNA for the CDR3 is TGTGCCAGCAGCGTAGGGAGGGGGGGCTACGAGCAGTACTTC.

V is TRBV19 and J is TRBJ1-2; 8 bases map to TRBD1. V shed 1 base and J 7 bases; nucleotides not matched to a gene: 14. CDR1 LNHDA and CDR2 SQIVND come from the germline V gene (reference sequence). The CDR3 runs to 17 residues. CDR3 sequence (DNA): TGTGCCAGTAGTATAGTCCAAGGGACAGGTCTTGTGAGTGGCTACACCTTC. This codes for CASSIVQGTGLVSGYTF.

CDR3 in DNA: TGTGCCAGCAGCGTAGGTCAGGGGGCGAGGACAGATACGCAGTATTTT. Encoded protein: CASSVGQGARTDTQYF. The chain carries TRBV9 and TRBJ2-3, with 8 bases matching TRBD1. V shed 0 bases, J shed 3 bases, and the junction held 6 bases outside the gene matches. The CDR3 contains 16 residues. From germline, CDR1 is SGDLS and CDR2 YYNGEE.

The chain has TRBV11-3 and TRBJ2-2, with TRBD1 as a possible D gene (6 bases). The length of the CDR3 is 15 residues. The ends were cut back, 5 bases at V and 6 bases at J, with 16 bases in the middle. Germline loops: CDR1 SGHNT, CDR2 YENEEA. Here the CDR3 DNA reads TGTGCCAGCAGCCCCCCTGGGGACATACCCGGGGAGCTGTTTTTT. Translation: CASSPPGDIPGELFF.

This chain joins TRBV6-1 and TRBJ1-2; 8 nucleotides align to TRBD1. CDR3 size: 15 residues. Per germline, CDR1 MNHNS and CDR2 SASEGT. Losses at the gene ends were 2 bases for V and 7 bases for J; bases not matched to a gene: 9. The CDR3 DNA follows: TGTGCCAGCAGTGAAACGGGACAGGTATTCGGTGGCTACACCTTC. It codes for CASSETGQVFGGYTF.

CDR3 DNA: TGTGCCAGCAGACTTGGAGGGTCCTATGGCTACACCTTC. It is translated as CASRLGGSYGYTF. The J gene is TRBJ1-2, the V gene TRBV6-5; D is unresolved. Deletions cut 6 bases from V and 4 bases from J, with 12 bases between. The CDR3 is made up of 13 amino acids. CDR1 is MNHEY and CDR2 is SVGAGI in the germline V gene.

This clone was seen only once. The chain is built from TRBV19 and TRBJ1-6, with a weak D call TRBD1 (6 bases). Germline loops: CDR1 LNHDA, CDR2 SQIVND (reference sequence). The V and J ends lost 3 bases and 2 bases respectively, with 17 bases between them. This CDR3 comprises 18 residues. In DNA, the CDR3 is TGTGCCAGTAGTATTTCCCCAGGGAAGGGGGCCTATAATTCACCCCTCCACTTT. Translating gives CASSISPGKGAYNSPLHF.

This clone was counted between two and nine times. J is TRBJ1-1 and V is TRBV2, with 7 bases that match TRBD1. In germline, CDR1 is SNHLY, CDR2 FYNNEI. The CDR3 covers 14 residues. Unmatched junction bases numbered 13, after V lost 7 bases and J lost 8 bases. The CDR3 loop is CASTRDSNNFEAFF. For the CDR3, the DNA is TGTGCCAGCACCAGGGACAGCAATAACTTCGAAGCTTTCTTT.

The CDR3 reads CASSLREGEQFF. The CDR3 nucleotides read TGTGCCAGTAGCCTACGAGAGGGTGAGCAGTTCTTC. V usage is TRBV19 and J usage is TRBJ2-1, with TRBD2 as a possible D gene (5 bases). This CDR3 has 12 residues. Germline V lookup: CDR1 LNHDA, CDR2 SQIVND (reference sequence). Trimming left V 6 bases short and J 9 bases short, with 12 bases between.

The CDR3 nucleotides are TGCGCCACCTCAGCGGGATTTAACAACAATGAGCAGTTCTTC. Protein: CATSAGFNNNEQFF. The J gene is TRBJ2-1, the V gene TRBV5-1; TRBD2 agrees at 7 bases. The germline gives CDR1 SGHRS, CDR2 YFSETQ. CDR3 length equals 14 residues. The V segment lost 9 bases and the J segment 5 bases; nucleotides outside the gene matches: 11.

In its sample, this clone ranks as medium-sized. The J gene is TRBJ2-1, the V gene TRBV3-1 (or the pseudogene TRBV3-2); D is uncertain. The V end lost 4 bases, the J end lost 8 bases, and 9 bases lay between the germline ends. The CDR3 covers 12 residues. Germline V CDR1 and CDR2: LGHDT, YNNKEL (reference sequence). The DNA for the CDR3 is TGTGCCAGCAGCCCCGATCGGGATGAGCAGTTCTTC. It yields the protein CASSPDRDEQFF.

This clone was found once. The CDR3 reads CASSLGPGQGFGEQYF. CDR3 DNA sequence: TGTGCCAGCAGCTTAGGGCCGGGACAGGGCTTTGGAGAGCAGTACTTC. The chain couples TRBV7-7 to TRBJ2-7; 9 bases fit TRBD1. V shed 1 base and J 7 bases; nucleotides not matched to a gene: 11. Germline CDR1 and CDR2: SSHAT and FNYEAQ (reference sequence). The CDR3 length is 16 residues.

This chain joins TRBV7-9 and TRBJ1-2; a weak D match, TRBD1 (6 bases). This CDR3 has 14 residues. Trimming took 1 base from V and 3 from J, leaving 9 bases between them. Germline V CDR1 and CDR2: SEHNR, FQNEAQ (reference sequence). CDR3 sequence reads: CASSLGQDDYGYTF. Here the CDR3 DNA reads TGTGCCAGCAGCTTAGGACAGGATGACTATGGCTACACCTTC. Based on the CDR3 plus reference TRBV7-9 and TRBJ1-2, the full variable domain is DTGVSQNPRHKITKRGQNVTFRCDPISEHNRLYWYRQTLGQGPEFLTYFQNEAQLEKSRLLSDRFSAERPKGSFSTLEIQRTEQGDSAMYLCASSLGQDDYGYTFGSGTRLTVV.

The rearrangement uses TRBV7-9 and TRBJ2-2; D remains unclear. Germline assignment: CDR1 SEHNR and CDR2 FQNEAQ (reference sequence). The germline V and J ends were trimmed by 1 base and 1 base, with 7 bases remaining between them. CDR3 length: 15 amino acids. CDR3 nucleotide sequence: TGTGCCAGCAGCTTAGAGTCAGGGAACACCGGGGAGCTGTTTTTT. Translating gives CASSLESGNTGELFF.

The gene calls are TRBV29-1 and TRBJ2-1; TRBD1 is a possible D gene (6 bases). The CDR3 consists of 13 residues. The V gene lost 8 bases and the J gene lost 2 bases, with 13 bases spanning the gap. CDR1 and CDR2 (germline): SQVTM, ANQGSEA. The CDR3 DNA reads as TGCAGCTCCCGGACAGCAACCTACAATGAGCAGTTCTTC. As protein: CSSRTATYNEQFF.

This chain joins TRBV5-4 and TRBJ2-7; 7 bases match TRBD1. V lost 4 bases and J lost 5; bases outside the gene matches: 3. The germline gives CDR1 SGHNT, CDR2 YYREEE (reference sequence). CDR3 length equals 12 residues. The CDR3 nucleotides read TGTGCCAGCAGCATAGGGACAGACGAGCAGTACTTC. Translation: CASSIGTDEQYF.

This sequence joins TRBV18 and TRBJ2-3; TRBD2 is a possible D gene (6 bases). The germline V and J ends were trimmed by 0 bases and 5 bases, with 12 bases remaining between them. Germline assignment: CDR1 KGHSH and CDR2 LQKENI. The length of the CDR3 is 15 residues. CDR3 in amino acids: CASSPPFWRGDTQYF. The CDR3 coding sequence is TGTGCCAGCTCACCACCTTTTTGGCGGGGAGATACGCAGTATTTT.